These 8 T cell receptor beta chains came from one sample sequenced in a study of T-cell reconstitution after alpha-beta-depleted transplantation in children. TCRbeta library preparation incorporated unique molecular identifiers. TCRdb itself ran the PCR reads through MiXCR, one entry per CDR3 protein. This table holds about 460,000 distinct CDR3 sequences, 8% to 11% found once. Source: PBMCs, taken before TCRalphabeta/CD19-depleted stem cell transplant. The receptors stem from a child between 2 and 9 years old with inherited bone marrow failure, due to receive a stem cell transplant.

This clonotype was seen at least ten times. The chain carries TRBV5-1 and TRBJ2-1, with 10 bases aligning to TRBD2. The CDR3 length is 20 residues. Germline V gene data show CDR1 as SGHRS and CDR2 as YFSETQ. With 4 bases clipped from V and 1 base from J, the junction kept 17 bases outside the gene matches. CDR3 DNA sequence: TGCGCCAGCAGCCCGAGTGGTAGCGGGAGGCCCGATGAGTCCTACAATGAGCAGTTCTTC. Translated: CASSPSGSGRPDESYNEQFF.

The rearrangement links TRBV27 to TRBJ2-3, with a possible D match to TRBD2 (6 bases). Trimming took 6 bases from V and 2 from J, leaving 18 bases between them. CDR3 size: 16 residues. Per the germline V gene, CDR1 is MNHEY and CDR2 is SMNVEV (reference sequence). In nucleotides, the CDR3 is TGTGCCAGCAGCCACTTTCGGGCGGGGCCCACAGATACGCAGTATTTT. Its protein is CASSHFRAGPTDTQYF.

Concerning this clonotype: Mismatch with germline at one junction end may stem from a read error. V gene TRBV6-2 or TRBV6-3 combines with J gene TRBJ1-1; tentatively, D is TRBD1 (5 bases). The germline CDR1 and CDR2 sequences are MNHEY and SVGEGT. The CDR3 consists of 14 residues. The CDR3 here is CASSFRQLNTEVFF. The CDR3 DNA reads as TGTGCCAGCAGTTTTCGACAGCTGAACACTGAAGTTTTCTTT.

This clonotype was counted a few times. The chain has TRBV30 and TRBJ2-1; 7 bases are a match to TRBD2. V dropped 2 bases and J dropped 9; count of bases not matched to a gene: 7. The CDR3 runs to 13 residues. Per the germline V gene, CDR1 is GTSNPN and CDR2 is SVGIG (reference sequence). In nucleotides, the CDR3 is TGTGCCTGGAGTTATGGGAGGGAGACTGAGCAGTTCTTC. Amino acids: CAWSYGRETEQFF.

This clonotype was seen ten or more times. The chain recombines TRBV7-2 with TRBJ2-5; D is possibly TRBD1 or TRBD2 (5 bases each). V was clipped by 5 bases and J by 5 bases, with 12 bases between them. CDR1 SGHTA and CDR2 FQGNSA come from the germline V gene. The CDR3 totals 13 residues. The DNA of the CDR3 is TGTGCCAGCAGCCCGGGACCGGCGGAGACCCAGTACTTC. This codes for CASSPGPAETQYF.

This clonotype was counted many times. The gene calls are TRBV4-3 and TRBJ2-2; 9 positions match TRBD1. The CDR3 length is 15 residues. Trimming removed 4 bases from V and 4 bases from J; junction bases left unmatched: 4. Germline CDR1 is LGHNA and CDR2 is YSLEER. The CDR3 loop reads CASSPDRGGTGELFF. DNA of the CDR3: TGCGCCAGCAGCCCGGACAGGGGAGGCACCGGGGAGCTGTTTTTT.

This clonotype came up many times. The CDR3 DNA reads as TGTGCCAGCAGCTTGTTGGCGGGCCCAGAGACCCAGTACTTC. Amino acids: CASSLLAGPETQYF. The chain links TRBV5-4 to TRBJ2-5, with D tentatively TRBD2 (5 bases). V shed 1 base and J shed 4 bases, with 11 bases lying between them. There are 14 residues in the CDR3. CDR1 SGHNT and CDR2 YYREEE come from the germline V gene (reference sequence).

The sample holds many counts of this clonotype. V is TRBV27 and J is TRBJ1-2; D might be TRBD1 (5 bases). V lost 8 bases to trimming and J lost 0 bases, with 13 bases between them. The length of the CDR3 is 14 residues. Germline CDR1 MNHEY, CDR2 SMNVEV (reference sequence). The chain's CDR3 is CASSAGHTNYGYTF. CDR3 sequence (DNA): TGTGCCAGCTCGGCAGGACACACTAACTATGGCTACACCTTC.